Listed here is a single TCR beta chain. What it binds is unknown. The source of the sample is a study of early stage breast cancer tumors. Study overall: Of around 16 invasive breast tumors, about a dozen were hormone receptor-positive, HER2-negative.

The V gene's germline CDR1 is MNHEY and CDR2 SVGAGI. V was pared by 6 bases and J by 1 base, with 10 bases between. CDR3 length: 15 amino acids. Repertoires were generated with immunoSEQ multiplex PCR, while TCRdb's copy carries only in-frame clones and drops some. The top ten clones hold 1.3% to 1.5% of a sample with tens of thousands of clones, roughly 80% of them seen once. General observations from the study: Comparing each tissue with blood distinguished tumor from normal in about 90% of the 16 patients. Enriched TCRB sequences shared across patients were mostly commonly generated sequences. Tumors had approximately 2.7-fold higher T cell density and higher clonality than adjacent normal breast tissue.

The sequence derives from a person aged 45-60 years with breast cancer. The chain links TRBV6-5 to TRBJ2-6; D not certain. Sequencing was carried out using blood. This chain's CDR3 is CASRPRPSGANVLTF. The DNA for the CDR3 is TGTGCCAGCAGGCCCCGTCCTTCTGGGGCCAACGTCCTGACTTTC.